This T cell receptor beta chain was retrieved from a study of Ad26.COV2.S vaccination and SARS-CoV-2 variants. Whole-study context: The authors gave Ad26.COV2.S intramuscularly, either once or twice 56 days apart. Findings of the study overall: It was found that vaccine and placebo recipients had similar non-spike TCR breadth. From the TCR breadth and depth analyses, total T cell responses may have been underestimated.

This clone was counted between two and nine times. Its cognate antigen is unknown. Treatment: around 19 received Ad26.COV2.S at low or high dose, single or two shots; about five received placebo; per-sample allocation not given. Day 63 following the first vaccine or placebo injection was when the samples were taken. Boston hosted the donor, who was an adult aged 18-55 years. Clones were read by immunoSEQ multiplex PCR, and TCRdb kept only the in-frame ones, dropping some. The sample has around 250,000 clones; 87% are singletons. From germline, CDR1 is LNHDA and CDR2 SQIVND (reference sequence). The CDR3 is 16 amino acids. V lost 5 bases, J lost 6 bases, and 9 bases stayed unmatched.

This chain joins TRBV19 and TRBJ1-6; 8 bases are a match to TRBD1. This TCR was sampled from a person aged 18 to 65 who received the Ad26.COV2.S COVID-19 vaccine or a placebo. The source was peripheral blood, collected in a trial of Ad26.COV2.S vaccine versus placebo. In DNA form, the CDR3 reads TGTGCCAGTAGTTCTCAGTCTGGACAGGGTAATTCACCCCTCCACTTT. Its translation is CASSSQSGQGNSPLHF.